This T cell receptor (beta chain) was observed in a study of T cell responses to AZD1222 COVID-19 vaccine. TCRdb keeps only in-frame clones here, not all; method: immunoSEQ multiplex PCR. Here the sample spans about 60,000 clones, more than 80% being singletons. Study findings and constraints: Baseline seropositivity characterized only a handful of AZD1222 recipients. With dominance at 160-218 and 743-854, vaccine-associated CD4 TCRs spanned spike. Females made up more of the donors, who were largely white British, and clonal diversity may have come out too low.

The CDR3 loop spans 17 amino acids. CDR1 SGHTS and CDR2 YDEGEE come from the germline V gene. The trim removed 0 bases at V and 0 bases at J, leaving 5 bases unmatched. Of note for this clone: Its antigen is unknown.

J is TRBJ2-7 and V is TRBV5-8; 11 bases map to TRBD2. This TCR came from an adult in good health. The sample here was peripheral blood, taken on day 0 of MenACWY control vaccination. The DNA for the CDR3 is TGTGCCAGCAGCTTGGTTCGTAGCGGGAGGGCCTCCTACGAGCAGTACTTC. Protein: CASSLVRSGRASYEQYF.